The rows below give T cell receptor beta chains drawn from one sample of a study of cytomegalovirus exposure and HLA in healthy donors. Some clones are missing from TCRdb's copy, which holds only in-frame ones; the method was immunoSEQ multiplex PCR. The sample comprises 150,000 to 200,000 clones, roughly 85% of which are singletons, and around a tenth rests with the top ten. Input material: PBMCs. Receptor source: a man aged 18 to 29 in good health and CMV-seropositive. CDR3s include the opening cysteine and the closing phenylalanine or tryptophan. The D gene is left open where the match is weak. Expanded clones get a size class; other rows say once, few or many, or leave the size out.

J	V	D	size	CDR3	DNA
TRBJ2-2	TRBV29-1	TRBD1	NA	CSVGQTRNTGELFF	TGCAGCGTGGGACAGACTCGAAACACCGGGGAGCTGTTTTTT
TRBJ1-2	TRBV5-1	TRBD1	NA	CASSFTGDGYTF	TGCGCCAGCAGCTTTACAGGGGACGGCTACACCTTC
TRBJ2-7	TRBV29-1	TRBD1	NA	CSASGQAMGEQYF	TGCAGCGCCAGTGGACAGGCGATGGGCGAGCAGTACTTC
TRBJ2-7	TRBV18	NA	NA	CASSRETDLYEQYF	TGTGCCAGCTCCCGAGAGACAGATTTATACGAGCAGTACTTC
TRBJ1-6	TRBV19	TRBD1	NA	CASQVTGTGLRAPLHF	TGTGCCAGTCAGGTGACCGGGACAGGGTTAAGGGCACCCCTCCACTTT
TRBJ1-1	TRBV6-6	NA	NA	CASSYNSHTEAFF	TGTGCCAGCAGTTATAATTCCCACACTGAAGCTTTCTTT
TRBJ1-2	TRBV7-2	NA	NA	CASSLDGRDFGYTF	TGTGCCAGCAGCTTAGATGGCAGGGATTTTGGCTACACCTTC
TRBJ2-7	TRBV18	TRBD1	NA	CASSRFIGDSSYEQYF	TGTGCCAGCTCACGCTTTATTGGGGACAGTTCCTACGAGCAGTACTTC
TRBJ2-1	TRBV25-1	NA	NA	CASSDQGVSSYNEQFF	TGTGCCAGCAGTGACCAGGGCGTATCCTCCTACAATGAGCAGTTCTTC
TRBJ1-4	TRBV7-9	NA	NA	CASSLPTVTNEKLFF	TGTGCCAGCAGCTTACCGACAGTAACTAATGAAAAACTGTTTTTT
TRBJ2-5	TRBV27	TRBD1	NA	CASSKQGAPETQYF	TGTGCCAGCAGCAAACAGGGGGCCCCAGAGACCCAGTACTTC
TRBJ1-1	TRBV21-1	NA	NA	CASNYRVDTEAFF	TGTGCCAGCAATTACAGGGTTGACACTGAAGCTTTCTTT
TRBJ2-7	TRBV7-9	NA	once	CASSLFSYAGLGEQYF	TGTGCCAGCAGCCTCTTCTCTTATGCGGGATTGGGCGAGCAGTACTTC
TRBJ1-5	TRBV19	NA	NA	CASRGGGPLGDQPQHF	TGTGCCAGTAGGGGAGGGGGGCCCCTCGGAGATCAGCCCCAGCATTTT
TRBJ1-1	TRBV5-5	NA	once	CASSLYGGTEAFF	TGTGCCAGCAGCTTATATGGAGGGACTGAAGCTTTCTTT
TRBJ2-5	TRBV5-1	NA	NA	CASNVGRRETQYF	TGCGCCAGCAACGTGGGGCGTCGAGAGACCCAGTACTTC
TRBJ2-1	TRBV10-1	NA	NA	CASSESGDEQFF	TGCGCCAGCAGTGAGTCTGGAGATGAGCAGTTCTTC
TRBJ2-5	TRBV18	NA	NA	CASSTGQRETQYF	TGTGCCAGCTCCACAGGTCAGCGAGAGACCCAGTACTTC
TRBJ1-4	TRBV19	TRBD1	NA	CASSIAGTGEEKLFF	TGTGCCAGTAGTATAGCGGGGACAGGGGAAGAAAAACTGTTTTTT
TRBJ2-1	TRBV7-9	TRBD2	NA	CASSLAGGTGEQFF	TGTGCCAGCAGCCTAGCGGGGGGGACAGGTGAGCAGTTCTTC
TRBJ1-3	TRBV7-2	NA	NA	CASSLEPGISGNTIYF	TGTGCCAGCAGCTTAGAACCGGGGATCTCTGGAAACACCATATATTTT
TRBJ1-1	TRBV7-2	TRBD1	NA	CASSFYRGDTEAFF	TGTGCCAGCAGCTTTTACAGGGGCGACACTGAAGCTTTCTTT
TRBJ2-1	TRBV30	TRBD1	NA	CAWSVTGWNEQFF	TGTGCCTGGAGTGTGACAGGGTGGAATGAGCAGTTCTTC
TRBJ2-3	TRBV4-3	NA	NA	CASSQDLALGPDTQYF	TGCGCCAGCAGCCAAGATCTTGCGTTGGGGCCAGATACGCAGTATTTT
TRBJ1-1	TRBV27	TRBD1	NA	CASSPGQANTEAFF	TGTGCCAGCAGTCCCGGACAGGCGAACACTGAAGCTTTCTTT
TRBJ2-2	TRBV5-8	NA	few	CASSSHGAATGELFF	TGTGCCAGCAGCTCTCATGGGGCAGCCACCGGGGAGCTGTTTTTT
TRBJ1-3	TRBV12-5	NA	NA	CASDKTREVAGDSSGNTIYF	TGTGCTAGTGATAAGACCAGAGAAGTGGCCGGCGACAGCTCTGGAAACACCATATATTTT
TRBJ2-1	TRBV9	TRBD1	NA	CASSPRDRAYNEQFF	TGTGCCAGCAGCCCCCGGGACAGGGCTTACAATGAGCAGTTCTTC
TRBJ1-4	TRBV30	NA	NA	CAWSVEGTLNEKLFF	TGTGCCTGGAGTGTTGAGGGGACACTCAATGAAAAACTGTTTTTT
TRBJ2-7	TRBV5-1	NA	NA	CASSLRGTLQSEQYF	TGCGCCAGCAGCTTGAGGGGGACCCTACAAAGCGAGCAGTACTTC
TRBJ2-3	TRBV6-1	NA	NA	CASHRSRGVDTQYF	TGTGCCAGCCACCGCAGTCGGGGTGTTGATACGCAGTATTTT
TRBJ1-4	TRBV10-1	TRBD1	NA	CASSEPDRGNEKLFF	TGCGCCAGCAGTGAGCCGGACAGGGGGAATGAAAAACTGTTTTTT
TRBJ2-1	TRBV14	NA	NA	CASSQDIGEYNEQFF	TGTGCCAGCAGCCAAGATATCGGTGAATACAATGAGCAGTTCTTC